This T cell receptor beta chain was obtained from a study of shared clonotypes between healthy human individuals. Germline-derived CDR1 and CDR2 are SGHTA and FQGTGA. V was trimmed by 5 bases and J by 2 bases, leaving 13 bases between them. This CDR3 is built from 15 residues. TCRdb's table, derived via immunoSEQ multiplex PCR, lists solely in-frame clones and lacks some. The sample has some 2,500,000 clones, under 95% seen once; the top ten hold around 0.35%. The chain combines TRBV7-3 with TRBJ2-1; possibly TRBD1 or TRBD2 for D (5 bases each). This TCR derives from a man aged 18 to 29 in good health. Some clones in this sample may be carry-over from other donors' samples. The sample was naive CD4+ T cells from PBMCs. The subset denotes: CD45RA+ positively selected. CDR3 loop: CASSPGTVAYNEQFF. CDR3 in DNA: TGTGCCAGCAGCCCTGGGACGGTCGCCTACAATGAGCAGTTCTTC.